There are many counts of the clone carrying this T cell receptor beta chain. The antigen is unknown. The data stem from a study of read filtering for tumor transcriptome and immune sequencing. Study context: The cohort had about 16 men and approximately 15 women aged roughly 45 to 90, mean around 63 years. Per sample, TCR-region reads ranged about 3.5 to 11 million by IR-seq, 85 to 1273 by RNA-seq.

Sampling of bone marrow took place during active disease in every patient. The CDR3 totals 15 residues. The V segment lost 5 bases and the J segment 4 bases; nucleotides outside the gene matches: 9. General study points: Roughly 80% of IR-seq clonotypes had a single read, yet these held around 3.5% of reads.

This library used around 400 ng RNA and molecular barcoded adaptors spanning alpha/delta and beta/gamma chains. TCRdb used MiXCR to reprocess the reads, holding one entry per CDR3 protein. The sample records about 130,000 distinct CDR3 sequences, under 15% being singletons. This receptor was obtained from a donor aged 40 or older with multiple myeloma. The sample was a population of CD138-negative cells sorted from bone marrow. J is TRBJ2-5 and V is TRBV12-3 or TRBV12-4; 8 positions agree with TRBD2. The CDR3 region is CASSPLGLELETQYF. In nucleotides, the CDR3 is TGTGCCAGCAGTCCCCTGGGACTAGAGTTAGAGACCCAGTACTTC.